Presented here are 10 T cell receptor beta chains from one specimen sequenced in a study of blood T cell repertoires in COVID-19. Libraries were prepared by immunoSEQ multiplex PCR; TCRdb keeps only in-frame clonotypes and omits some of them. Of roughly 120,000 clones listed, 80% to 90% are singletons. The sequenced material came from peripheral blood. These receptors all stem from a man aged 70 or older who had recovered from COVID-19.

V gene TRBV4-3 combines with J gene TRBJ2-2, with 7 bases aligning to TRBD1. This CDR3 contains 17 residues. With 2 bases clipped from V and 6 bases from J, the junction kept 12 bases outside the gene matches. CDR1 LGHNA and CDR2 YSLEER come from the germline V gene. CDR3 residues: CASSQFQGELMAGELFF. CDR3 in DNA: TGCGCCAGCAGCCAATTTCAGGGGGAACTGATGGCCGGGGAGCTGTTTTTT.

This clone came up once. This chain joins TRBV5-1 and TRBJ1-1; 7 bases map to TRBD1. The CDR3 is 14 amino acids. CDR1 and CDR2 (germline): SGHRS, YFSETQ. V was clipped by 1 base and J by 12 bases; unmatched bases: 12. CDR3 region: CASSLLSGQTMSFF. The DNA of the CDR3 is TGCGCCAGCAGCTTGCTTTCGGGACAGACTATGTCTTTCTTT.

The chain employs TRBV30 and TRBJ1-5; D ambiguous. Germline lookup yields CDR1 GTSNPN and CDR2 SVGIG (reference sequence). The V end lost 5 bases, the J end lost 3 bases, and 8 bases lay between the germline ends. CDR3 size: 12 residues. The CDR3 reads CAWDFLNQPQHF. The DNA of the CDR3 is TGTGCCTGGGACTTTCTCAATCAGCCCCAGCATTTT.

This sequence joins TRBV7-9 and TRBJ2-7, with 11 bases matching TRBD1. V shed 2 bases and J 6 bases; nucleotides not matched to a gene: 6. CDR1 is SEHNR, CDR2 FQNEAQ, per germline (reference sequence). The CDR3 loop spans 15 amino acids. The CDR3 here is CASSLMGTGGVEQYF. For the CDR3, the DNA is TGTGCCAGCAGCTTAATGGGGACAGGGGGTGTCGAGCAGTACTTC.

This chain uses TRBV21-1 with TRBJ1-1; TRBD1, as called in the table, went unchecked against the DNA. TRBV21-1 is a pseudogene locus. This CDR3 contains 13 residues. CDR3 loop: CASSTGRHTEAFF. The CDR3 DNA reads TGTGCCAGCAGCACAGGCAGGCACACTGAAGCTTTCTTT.

CDR3: CASSSGTPEGETQYF. Written as DNA, the CDR3 is TGCGCCAGCAGTTCCGGGACTCCCGAGGGGGAGACCCAGTACTTC. V gene TRBV5-1 combines with J gene TRBJ2-5; possibly TRBD2 for D (6 bases). Germline CDR1 reads SGHRS; CDR2 reads YFSETQ. With 5 bases removed from V and 5 bases from J, the gap between germline ends came to 19 bases. The CDR3 runs to 15 residues.

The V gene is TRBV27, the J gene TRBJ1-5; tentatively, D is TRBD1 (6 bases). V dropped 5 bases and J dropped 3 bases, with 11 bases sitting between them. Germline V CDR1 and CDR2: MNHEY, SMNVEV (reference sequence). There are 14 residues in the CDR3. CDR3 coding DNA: TGTGCCAGCAGTCAACAGGGCCCCAATCAGCCCCAGCATTTT. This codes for CASSQQGPNQPQHF.

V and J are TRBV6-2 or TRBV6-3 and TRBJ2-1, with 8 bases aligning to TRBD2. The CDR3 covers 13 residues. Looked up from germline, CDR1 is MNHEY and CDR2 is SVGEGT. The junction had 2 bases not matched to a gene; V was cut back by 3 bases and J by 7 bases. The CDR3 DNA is TGTGCCAGCAGTTATCAGCGGGGGAATGAGCAGTTCTTC. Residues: CASSYQRGNEQFF.

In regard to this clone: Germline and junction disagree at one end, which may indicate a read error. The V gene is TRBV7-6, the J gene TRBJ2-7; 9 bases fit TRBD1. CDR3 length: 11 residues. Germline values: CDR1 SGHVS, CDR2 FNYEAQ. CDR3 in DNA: TGTGCCAGCAGGGAGCGGGACAGGGTTTTCTTC. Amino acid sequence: CASRERDRVFF.

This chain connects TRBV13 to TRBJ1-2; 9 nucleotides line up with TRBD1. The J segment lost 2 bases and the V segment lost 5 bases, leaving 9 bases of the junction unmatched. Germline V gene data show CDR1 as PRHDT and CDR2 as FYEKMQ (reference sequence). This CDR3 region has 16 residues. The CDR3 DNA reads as TGTGCCAGCAGCAGGCCGGACAGGGGCGTCAACTATGGCTACACCTTC. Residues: CASSRPDRGVNYGYTF.